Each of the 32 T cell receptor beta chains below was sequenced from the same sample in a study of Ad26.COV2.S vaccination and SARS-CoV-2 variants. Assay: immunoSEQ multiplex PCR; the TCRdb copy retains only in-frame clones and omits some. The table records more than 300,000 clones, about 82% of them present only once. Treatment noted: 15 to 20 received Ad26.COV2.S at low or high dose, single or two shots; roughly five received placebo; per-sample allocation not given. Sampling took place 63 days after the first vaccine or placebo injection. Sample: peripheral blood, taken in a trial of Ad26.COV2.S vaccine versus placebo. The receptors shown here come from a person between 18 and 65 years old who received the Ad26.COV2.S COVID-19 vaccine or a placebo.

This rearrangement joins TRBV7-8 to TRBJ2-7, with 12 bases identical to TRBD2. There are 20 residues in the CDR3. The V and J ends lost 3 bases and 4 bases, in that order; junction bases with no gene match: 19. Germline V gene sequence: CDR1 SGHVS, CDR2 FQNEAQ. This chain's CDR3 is CASSFDERRLAGAEEYEQYF. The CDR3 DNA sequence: TGTGCCAGCAGCTTCGATGAAAGGCGACTAGCGGGGGCCGAGGAGTACGAGCAGTACTTC.

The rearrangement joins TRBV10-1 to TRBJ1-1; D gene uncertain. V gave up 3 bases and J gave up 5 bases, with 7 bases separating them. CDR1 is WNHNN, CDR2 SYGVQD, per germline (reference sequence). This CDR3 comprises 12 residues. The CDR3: CASSDSCTEAFF. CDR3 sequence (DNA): TGCGCCAGCAGTGATTCCTGTACTGAAGCTTTCTTT.

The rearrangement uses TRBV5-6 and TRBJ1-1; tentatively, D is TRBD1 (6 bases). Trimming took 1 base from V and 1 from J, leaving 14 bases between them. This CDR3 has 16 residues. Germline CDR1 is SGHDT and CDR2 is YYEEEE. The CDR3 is CASSLKRFRGNTEAFF. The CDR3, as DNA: TGTGCCAGCAGCTTGAAGCGTTTCAGGGGGAACACTGAAGCTTTCTTT.

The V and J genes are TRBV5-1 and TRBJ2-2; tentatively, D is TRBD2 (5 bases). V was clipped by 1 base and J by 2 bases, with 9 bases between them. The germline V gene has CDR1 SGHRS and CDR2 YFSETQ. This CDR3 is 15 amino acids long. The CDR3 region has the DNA TGCGCCAGCAGCTTGCTGGAGGCCAACACCGGGGAGCTGTTTTTT. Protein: CASSLLEANTGELFF.

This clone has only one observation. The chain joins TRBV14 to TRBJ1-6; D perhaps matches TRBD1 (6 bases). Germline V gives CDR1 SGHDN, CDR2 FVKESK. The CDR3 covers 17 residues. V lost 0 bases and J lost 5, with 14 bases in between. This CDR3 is CASSQDSRGGNNSPLHF. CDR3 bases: TGTGCCAGCAGCCAAGATTCCAGGGGAGGAAATAATTCACCCCTCCACTTT.

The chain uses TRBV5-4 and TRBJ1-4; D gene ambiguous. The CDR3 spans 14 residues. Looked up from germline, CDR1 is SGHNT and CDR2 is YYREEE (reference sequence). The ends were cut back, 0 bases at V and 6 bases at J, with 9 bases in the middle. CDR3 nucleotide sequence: TGTGCCAGCAGCTTGGGGGGTCGGGATGAAAAACTGTTTTTT. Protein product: CASSLGGRDEKLFF.

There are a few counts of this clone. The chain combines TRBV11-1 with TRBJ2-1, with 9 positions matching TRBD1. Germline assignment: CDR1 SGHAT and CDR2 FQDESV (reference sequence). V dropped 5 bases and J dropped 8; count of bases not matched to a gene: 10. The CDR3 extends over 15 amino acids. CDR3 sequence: CASSPKDRGGDEQFF. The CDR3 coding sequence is TGTGCCAGCAGCCCAAAGGACAGGGGCGGGGATGAGCAGTTCTTC.

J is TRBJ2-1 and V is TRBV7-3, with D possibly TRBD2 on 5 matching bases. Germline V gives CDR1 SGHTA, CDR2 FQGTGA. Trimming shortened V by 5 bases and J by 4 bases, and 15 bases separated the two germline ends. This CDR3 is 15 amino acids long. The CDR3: CASSATGSLYNEQFF. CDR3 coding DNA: TGTGCCAGCAGCGCCACGGGGTCCCTTTACAATGAGCAGTTCTTC.

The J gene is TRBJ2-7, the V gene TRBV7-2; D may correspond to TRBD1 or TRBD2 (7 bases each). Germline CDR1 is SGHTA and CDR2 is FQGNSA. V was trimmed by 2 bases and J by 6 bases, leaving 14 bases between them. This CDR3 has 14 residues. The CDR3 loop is CASSLSGRGPEQYF. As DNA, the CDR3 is TGTGCCAGCAGCTTATCGGGGAGGGGGCCCGAGCAGTACTTC.

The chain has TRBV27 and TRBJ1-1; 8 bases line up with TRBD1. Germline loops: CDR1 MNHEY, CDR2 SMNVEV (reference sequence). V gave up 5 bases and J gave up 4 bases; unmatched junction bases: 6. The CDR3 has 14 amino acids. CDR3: CASSPQGVGTEAFF. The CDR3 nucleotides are TGTGCCAGCAGTCCACAGGGGGTAGGCACTGAAGCTTTCTTT.

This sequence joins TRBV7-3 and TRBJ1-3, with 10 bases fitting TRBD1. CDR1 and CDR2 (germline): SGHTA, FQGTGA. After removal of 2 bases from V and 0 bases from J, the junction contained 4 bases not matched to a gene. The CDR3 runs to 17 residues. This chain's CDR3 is CASSLGTGVDSGNTIYF. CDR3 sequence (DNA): TGTGCCAGCAGCTTAGGGACAGGGGTGGACTCTGGAAACACCATATATTTT.

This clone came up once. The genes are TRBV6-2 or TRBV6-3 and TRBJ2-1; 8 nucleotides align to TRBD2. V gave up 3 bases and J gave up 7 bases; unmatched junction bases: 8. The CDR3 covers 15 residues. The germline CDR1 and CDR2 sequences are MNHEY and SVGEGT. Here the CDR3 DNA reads TGTGCCAGCAGTTATTGGCTAGCGGGCGGGAATGAGCAGTTCTTC. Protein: CASSYWLAGGNEQFF.

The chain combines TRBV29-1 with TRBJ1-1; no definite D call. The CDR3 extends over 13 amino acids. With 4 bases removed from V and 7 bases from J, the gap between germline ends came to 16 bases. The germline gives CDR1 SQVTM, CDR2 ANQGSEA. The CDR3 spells CSVALGGINEAFF. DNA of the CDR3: TGCAGCGTTGCGTTGGGCGGAATTAATGAAGCTTTCTTT. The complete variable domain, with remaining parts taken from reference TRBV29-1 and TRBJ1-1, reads SAVISQKPSRDICQRGTSLTIQCQVDSQVTMMFWYRQQPGQSLTLIATANQGSEATYESGFVIDKFPISRPNLTFSTLTVSNMSPEDSSIYLCSVALGGINEAFFGQGTRLTVV.

CDR3 sequence reads: CAISEGPNEKLFF. CDR3 DNA sequence: TGTGCCATCAGTGAAGGGCCTAATGAAAAACTGTTTTTT. The V and J genes are TRBV10-3 and TRBJ1-4, with D unclear. Germline lookup yields CDR1 ENHRY and CDR2 SYGVKD. This CDR3 comprises 13 residues. V was clipped by 3 bases and J by 3 bases, with 5 bases between them.

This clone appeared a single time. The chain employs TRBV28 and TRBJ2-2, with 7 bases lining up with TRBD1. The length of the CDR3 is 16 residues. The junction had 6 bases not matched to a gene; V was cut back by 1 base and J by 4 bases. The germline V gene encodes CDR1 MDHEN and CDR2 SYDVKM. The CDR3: CASSLSAQGTTGELFF. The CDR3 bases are TGTGCCAGCAGTTTATCGGCACAGGGGACCACCGGGGAGCTGTTTTTT.

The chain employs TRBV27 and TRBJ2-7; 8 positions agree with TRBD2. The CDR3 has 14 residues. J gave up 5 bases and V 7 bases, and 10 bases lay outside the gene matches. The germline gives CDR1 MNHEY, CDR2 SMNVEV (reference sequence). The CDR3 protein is CASTKTAGGHEQYF. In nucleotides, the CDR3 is TGTGCCAGCACTAAAACGGCGGGGGGACACGAGCAGTACTTC.

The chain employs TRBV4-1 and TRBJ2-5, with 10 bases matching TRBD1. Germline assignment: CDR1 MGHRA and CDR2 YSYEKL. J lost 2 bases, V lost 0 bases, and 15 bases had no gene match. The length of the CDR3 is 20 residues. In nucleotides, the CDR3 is TGCGCCAGCAGCCAAGATGGGTTTATCACCGGGACAGGGGATCAAGAGACCCAGTACTTC. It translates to CASSQDGFITGTGDQETQYF.

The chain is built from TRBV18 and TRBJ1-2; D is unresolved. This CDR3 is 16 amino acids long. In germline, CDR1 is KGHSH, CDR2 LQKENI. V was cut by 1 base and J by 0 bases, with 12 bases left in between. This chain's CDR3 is CASSPRSAGANYGYTF. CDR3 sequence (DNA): TGTGCCAGCTCACCACGTTCTGCAGGCGCTAACTATGGCTACACCTTC.

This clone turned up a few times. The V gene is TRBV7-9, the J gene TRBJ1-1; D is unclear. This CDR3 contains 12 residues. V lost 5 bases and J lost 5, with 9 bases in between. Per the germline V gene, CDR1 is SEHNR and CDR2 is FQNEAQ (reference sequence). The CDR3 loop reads CASSPPATEAFF. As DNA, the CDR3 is TGTGCCAGCAGCCCTCCCGCTACTGAAGCTTTCTTT.

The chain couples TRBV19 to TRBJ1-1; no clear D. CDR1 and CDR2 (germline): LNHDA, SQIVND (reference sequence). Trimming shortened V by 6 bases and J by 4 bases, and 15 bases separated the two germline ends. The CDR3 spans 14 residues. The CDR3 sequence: CASRLAEWSTEAFF. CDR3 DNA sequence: TGTGCCAGTAGGCTCGCGGAATGGAGCACTGAAGCTTTCTTT.

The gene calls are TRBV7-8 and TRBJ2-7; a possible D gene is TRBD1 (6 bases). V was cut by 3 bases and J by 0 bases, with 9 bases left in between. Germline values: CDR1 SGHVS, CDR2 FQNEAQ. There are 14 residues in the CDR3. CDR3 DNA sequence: TGTGCCAGCAGCTTGACAGGCTCCTCCTACGAGCAGTACTTC. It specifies CASSLTGSSYEQYF.

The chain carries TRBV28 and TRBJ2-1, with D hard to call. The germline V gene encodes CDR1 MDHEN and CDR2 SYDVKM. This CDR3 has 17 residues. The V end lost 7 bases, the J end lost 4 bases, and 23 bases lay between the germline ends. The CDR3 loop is CASKRTGARYLYNEQFF. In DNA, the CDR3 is TGTGCCAGCAAAAGGACGGGTGCAAGGTACTTATACAATGAGCAGTTCTTC.

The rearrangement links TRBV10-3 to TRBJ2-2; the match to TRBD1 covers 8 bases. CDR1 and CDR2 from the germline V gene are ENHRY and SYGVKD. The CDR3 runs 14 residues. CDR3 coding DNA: TGTGCTTCTCGGACGACAGGGGTTAACGGGGAGCTGTTTTTT. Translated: CASRTTGVNGELFF.

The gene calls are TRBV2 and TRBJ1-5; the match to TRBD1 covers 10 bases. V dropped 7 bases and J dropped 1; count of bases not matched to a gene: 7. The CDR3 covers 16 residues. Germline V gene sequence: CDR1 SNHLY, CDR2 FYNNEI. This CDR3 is CASNPRDRGSNQPQHF. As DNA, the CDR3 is TGTGCCAGCAATCCCCGGGACAGGGGAAGCAATCAGCCCCAGCATTTT.

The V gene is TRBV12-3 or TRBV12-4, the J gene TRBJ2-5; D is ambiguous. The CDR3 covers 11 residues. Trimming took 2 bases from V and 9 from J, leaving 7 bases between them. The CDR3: CASSLSSAQYF. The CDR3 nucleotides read TGTGCCAGCAGTTTAAGCTCGGCCCAGTACTTC.

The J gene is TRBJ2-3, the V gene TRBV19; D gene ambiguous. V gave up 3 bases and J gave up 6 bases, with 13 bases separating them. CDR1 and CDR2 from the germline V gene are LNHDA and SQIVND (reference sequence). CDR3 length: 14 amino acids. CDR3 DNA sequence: TGTGCCAGTAGTATTCGCCAGTTCGGGGATACGCAGTATTTT. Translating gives CASSIRQFGDTQYF. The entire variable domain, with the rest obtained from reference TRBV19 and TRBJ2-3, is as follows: DGGITQSPKYLFRKEGQNVTLSCEQNLNHDAMYWYRQDPGQGLRLIYYSQIVNDFQKGDIAEGYSVSREKKESFPLTVTSAQKNPTAFYLCASSIRQFGDTQYFGPGTRLTVL.

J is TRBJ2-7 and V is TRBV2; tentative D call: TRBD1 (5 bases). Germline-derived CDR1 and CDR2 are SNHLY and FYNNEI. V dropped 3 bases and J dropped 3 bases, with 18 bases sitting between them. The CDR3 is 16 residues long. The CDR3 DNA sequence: TGTGCCAGCAGTGACAGGGTGAACCCGAGATACTACGAGCAGTACTTC. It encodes CASSDRVNPRYYEQYF.

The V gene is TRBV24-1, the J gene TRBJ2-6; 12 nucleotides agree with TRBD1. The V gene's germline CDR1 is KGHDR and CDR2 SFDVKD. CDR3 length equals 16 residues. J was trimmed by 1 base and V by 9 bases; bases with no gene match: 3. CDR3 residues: CATGDRGLSGANVLTF. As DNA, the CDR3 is TGTGCCACCGGGGACAGGGGGCTGTCTGGGGCCAACGTCCTGACTTTC.

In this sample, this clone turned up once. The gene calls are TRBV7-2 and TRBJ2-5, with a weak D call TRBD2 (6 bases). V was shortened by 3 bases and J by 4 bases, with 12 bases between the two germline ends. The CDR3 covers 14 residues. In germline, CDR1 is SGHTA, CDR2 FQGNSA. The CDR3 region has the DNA TGTGCCAGCAGCTTGCCGGGGACTCTAGAGACCCAGTACTTC. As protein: CASSLPGTLETQYF.

This CDR3 is CASSPTRGGFEQYF. CDR3 in DNA: TGTGCCAGCAGCCCCACTCGCGGGGGGTTCGAGCAGTACTTC. The V and J genes are TRBV5-4 and TRBJ2-7; 8 nucleotides line up with TRBD2. Germline CDR1 is SGHNT and CDR2 is YYREEE (reference sequence). The CDR3 is 14 amino acids. V lost 4 bases to trimming and J lost 6 bases; unmatched junction nucleotides: 9.

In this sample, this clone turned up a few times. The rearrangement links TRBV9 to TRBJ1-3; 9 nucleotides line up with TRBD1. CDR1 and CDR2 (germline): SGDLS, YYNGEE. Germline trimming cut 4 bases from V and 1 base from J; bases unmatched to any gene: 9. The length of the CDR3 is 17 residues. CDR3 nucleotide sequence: TGTGCCAGCAGCTCCACACCCGGGACAGGGTCTGGAAACACCATATATTTT. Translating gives CASSSTPGTGSGNTIYF.

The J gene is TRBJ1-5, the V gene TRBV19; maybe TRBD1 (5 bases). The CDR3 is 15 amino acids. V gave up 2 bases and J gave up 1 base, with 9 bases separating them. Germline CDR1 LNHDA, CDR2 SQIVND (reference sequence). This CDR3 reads CASSIWGRSNQPQHF. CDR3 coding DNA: TGTGCCAGTAGTATATGGGGGAGGAGCAATCAGCCCCAGCATTTT.